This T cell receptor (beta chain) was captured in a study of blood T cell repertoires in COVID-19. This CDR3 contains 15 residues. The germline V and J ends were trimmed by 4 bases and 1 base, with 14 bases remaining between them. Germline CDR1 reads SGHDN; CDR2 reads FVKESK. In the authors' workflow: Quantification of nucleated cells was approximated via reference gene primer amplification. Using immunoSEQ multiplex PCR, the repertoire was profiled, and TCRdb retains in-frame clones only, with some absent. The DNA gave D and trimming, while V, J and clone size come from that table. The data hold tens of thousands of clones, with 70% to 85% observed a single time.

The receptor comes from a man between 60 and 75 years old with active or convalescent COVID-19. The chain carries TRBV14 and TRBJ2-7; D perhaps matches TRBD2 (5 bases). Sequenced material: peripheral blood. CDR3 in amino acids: CASSPLVATSYEQYF. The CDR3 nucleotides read TGTGCCAGCAGCCCTCTTGTAGCGACTTCCTACGAGCAGTACTTC.